These 23 T cell receptor beta chains came from one sample sequenced in a study of T cell responses to AZD1222 COVID-19 vaccine. Sequencing used immunoSEQ multiplex PCR; TCRdb keeps in-frame clones, though not all of them. Of roughly 130,000 clones in the sample, around 87% are singletons; the top ten hold 1.3% to 1.5%. The source was peripheral blood, collected on day 0 of AZD1222 vaccination. These receptors were obtained from an adult in good health.

The chain couples TRBV25-1 to TRBJ2-7; tentatively, D is TRBD2 (6 bases). The CDR3 is 15 residues long. V lost 4 bases and J 6 bases, leaving 19 bases between the germline ends. Germline values: CDR1 MGHDK, CDR2 SYGVNS. CDR3 residues: CASSAQLRDSSEQYF. In DNA form, the CDR3 reads TGTGCCAGCAGTGCCCAACTCCGGGACTCCAGCGAGCAGTACTTC.

V and J are TRBV30 and TRBJ2-3, with 9 bases fitting TRBD2. The CDR3 spans 16 residues. V shed 1 base and J 5 bases; nucleotides not matched to a gene: 10. The germline V gene has CDR1 GTSNPN and CDR2 SVGIG (reference sequence). Here the CDR3 DNA reads TGTGCCTGGAGTGATGGGCAGCGGGGGGTTGGAGATACGCAGTATTTT. It translates to CAWSDGQRGVGDTQYF.

The V gene is TRBV4-3, the J gene TRBJ2-5; 10 positions match TRBD2. The V gene's germline CDR1 is LGHNA and CDR2 YSLEER. This CDR3 has 17 residues. Trimming cost V 0 bases and J 5 bases; bases outside gene matches: 9. The CDR3 region is CASSQDLASGGIETQYF. The DNA for the CDR3 is TGCGCCAGCAGCCAAGATTTGGCTAGCGGGGGTATTGAGACCCAGTACTTC.

The chain uses TRBV7-2 and TRBJ1-2; a weak D match, TRBD1 (5 bases). Germline V gene lookup returns CDR1 SGHTA and CDR2 FQGNSA. The CDR3 extends over 13 amino acids. V lost 0 bases and J lost 8, with 10 bases in between. CDR3 loop: CASSLAGVSGYTF. CDR3 DNA sequence: TGTGCCAGCAGCTTAGCAGGGGTCTCGGGCTACACCTTC. Full variable domain (missing parts from reference TRBV7-2 and TRBJ1-2): GAGVSQSPSNKVTEKGKDVELRCDPISGHTALYWYRQSLGQGLEFLIYFQGNSAPDKSGLPSDRFSAERTGGSVSTLTIQRTQQEDSAVYLCASSLAGVSGYTFGSGTRLTVV.

The chain joins TRBV2 to TRBJ1-3; 8 positions agree with TRBD1. This CDR3 contains 14 residues. The V segment lost 7 bases and the J segment 2 bases; nucleotides outside the gene matches: 4. The V gene's germline CDR1 is SNHLY and CDR2 FYNNEI. CDR3 loop: CASNLDRAGNTIYF. The CDR3 coding sequence is TGTGCCAGCAACTTGGACAGGGCTGGAAACACCATATATTTT.

This clone was picked up a small number of times. This rearrangement joins TRBV30 to TRBJ1-5; D might be TRBD1 (6 bases). Germline V gives CDR1 GTSNPN, CDR2 SVGIG (reference sequence). Trimming took off 5 bases at V and 7 bases at J, with 12 bases between the two ends. The CDR3 covers 12 residues. This chain's CDR3 is CAWGKGDQPQHF. The DNA of the CDR3 is TGTGCCTGGGGGAAGGGGGACCAGCCCCAGCATTTT. The full variable domain, completed using reference TRBV30 and TRBJ1-5, is SQTIHQWPATLVQPVGSPLSLECTVEGTSNPNLYWYRQAAGRGLQLLFYSVGIGQISSEVPQNLSASRPQDRQFILSSKKLLLSDSGFYLCAWGKGDQPQHFGDGTRLSIL.

The rearrangement links TRBV9 to TRBJ1-2; TRBD1 aligns across 8 bases. This CDR3 is built from 14 residues. Germline V gene data show CDR1 as SGDLS and CDR2 as YYNGEE. V shed 0 bases, J shed 8 bases, and the junction held 6 bases outside the gene matches. CDR3 amino acids: CASSVERTGFGYTF. The CDR3 nucleotides read TGTGCCAGCAGCGTAGAAAGGACAGGGTTCGGCTACACCTTC.

To note about this clone: This sample includes further DNA sequences coding for the same CDR3. The chain joins TRBV28 to TRBJ1-2; D is unresolved. Germline CDR1 reads MDHEN; CDR2 reads SYDVKM. The CDR3 runs 12 residues. The V end was cut by 1 base, the J end by 4 bases, with 4 bases between. The CDR3 sequence: CASSLSRYGYTF. The CDR3 DNA reads TGTGCCAGCAGTTTATCACGCTATGGCTACACCTTC.

V is TRBV28 and J is TRBJ2-5; D is undetermined. Deletions cut 1 base from V and 1 base from J, with 1 base between. This CDR3 contains 12 residues. The germline gives CDR1 MDHEN, CDR2 SYDVKM. CDR3 region: CASSLFQETQYF. In DNA, the CDR3 is TGTGCCAGCAGTTTATTCCAAGAGACCCAGTACTTC.

The gene calls are TRBV5-1 and TRBJ2-5; D may match TRBD1 or TRBD2 (5 bases each). The V gene lost 4 bases and the J gene lost 4 bases, with 17 bases spanning the gap. CDR3 length: 15 amino acids. Germline loops: CDR1 SGHRS, CDR2 YFSETQ. CDR3 nucleotide sequence: TGCGCCAGCAGCAACAAAGTAGCTGGGGGAGAGACCCAGTACTTC. Amino acids: CASSNKVAGGETQYF.

This clone was observed once. The chain has TRBV15 and TRBJ2-7; D possibly matches TRBD1 or TRBD2 (5 bases each). V was shortened by 4 bases and J by 5 bases, with 18 bases between the two germline ends. Germline lookup yields CDR1 LNHNV and CDR2 YYDKDF (reference sequence). CDR3 length: 15 residues. The CDR3, as DNA: TGTGCCACCAGCATAGCCCCGGGACGAGGTAACGAGCAGTACTTC. Translating it yields CATSIAPGRGNEQYF.

The chain links TRBV3-1 (or the pseudogene TRBV3-2) to TRBJ2-7; maybe TRBD1 (6 bases). V lost 4 bases and J 5 bases, leaving 18 bases between the germline ends. Germline CDR1 reads LGHDT; CDR2 reads YNNKEL (reference sequence). CDR3 length equals 15 residues. The CDR3 loop reads CASSLNRDTYDEQYF. Written as DNA, the CDR3 is TGTGCCAGCAGCCTCAACAGGGATACGTACGACGAGCAGTACTTC.

This chain uses TRBV30 with TRBJ1-5, with TRBD1 identical over 8 bases. CDR1 and CDR2 from the germline V gene are GTSNPN and SVGIG (reference sequence). After removal of 1 base from V and 1 base from J, the junction contained 9 bases not matched to a gene. CDR3 length: 17 amino acids. The CDR3 spells CAWSGDRGPGSNQPQHF. In nucleotides, the CDR3 is TGTGCCTGGAGTGGTGACAGGGGACCAGGGAGCAATCAGCCCCAGCATTTT.

V gene TRBV7-9 combines with J gene TRBJ1-1; unclear D gene. The ends were cut back, 2 bases at V and 2 bases at J, with 9 bases in the middle. The CDR3 contains 14 residues. CDR1 and CDR2 (germline): SEHNR, FQNEAQ (reference sequence). CDR3 DNA sequence: TGTGCCAGCAGCTTACGGGAACCCAACACTGAAGCTTTCTTT. This sequence encodes CASSLREPNTEAFF.

The V gene is TRBV7-6, the J gene TRBJ2-5; 7 nucleotides line up with TRBD2. CDR1 is SGHVS, CDR2 FNYEAQ, per germline. The CDR3 loop spans 17 amino acids. Trimming at V came to 1 base and at J to 2 bases, leaving 10 bases not matched to a gene. Here the CDR3 reads CASSLVGAGSGQETQYF. CDR3 coding DNA: TGTGCCAGCAGCTTAGTAGGAGCGGGGTCGGGACAAGAGACCCAGTACTTC.

The rearrangement uses TRBV19 and TRBJ2-1, with 11 nucleotides matching TRBD2. Germline CDR1 LNHDA, CDR2 SQIVND (reference sequence). The ends lost 7 bases at V and 0 bases at J; junction bases unmatched: 5. This CDR3 is built from 16 residues. The CDR3 coding sequence is TGTGCCAGTACCGCTAGCGGGGGGCGCTCCTACAATGAGCAGTTCTTC. It encodes CASTASGGRSYNEQFF.

This chain uses TRBV12-3 or TRBV12-4 with TRBJ2-7, with D uncertain. Trimming left V 6 bases short and J 2 bases short, with 8 bases between. The CDR3 is 12 residues long. As DNA, the CDR3 is TGTGCCAGCAGCCGATCCCCCTACGAGCAGTACTTC. Its translation is CASSRSPYEQYF.

The genes are TRBV7-9 and TRBJ2-7, with D tentatively TRBD1 (6 bases). The germline CDR1 and CDR2 sequences are SEHNR and FQNEAQ (reference sequence). V gave up 7 bases and J gave up 5 bases, with 18 bases separating them. The CDR3 covers 14 residues. The CDR3 DNA follows: TGTGCCAGCACCGTGGGGGCAGGGATCGACGAGCAGTACTTC. It yields the protein CASTVGAGIDEQYF.

This rearrangement joins TRBV28 to TRBJ2-7, with D unclear. CDR3 size: 12 residues. Per the germline V gene, CDR1 is MDHEN and CDR2 is SYDVKM. Trimming took 1 base from V and 2 from J, leaving 3 bases between them. CDR3 nucleotide sequence: TGTGCCAGCAGTTTATACGCCTACGAGCAGTACTTC. Translated: CASSLYAYEQYF.

This clone was observed once. The chain is built from TRBV6-2 or TRBV6-3 and TRBJ1-5; 8 bases are shared with TRBD1. The CDR3 spans 17 residues. J gave up 7 bases and V 0 bases, and 11 bases lay outside the gene matches. The germline V gene has CDR1 MNHEY and CDR2 SVGEGT. CDR3 coding DNA: TGTGCCAGCAGTTACTCGCGGGCAGGGGGCCGTTGGCAGCCCCAGCATTTT. As protein: CASSYSRAGGRWQPQHF.

The gene calls are TRBV11-2 and TRBJ2-7, with D possibly TRBD1 on 5 matching bases. Trimming took 7 bases from V and 3 from J, leaving 19 bases between them. The CDR3 length is 15 residues. Germline CDR1 reads SGHAT; CDR2 reads FQNNGV. Here the CDR3 DNA reads TGTGCCAGCACCCTACAGCCGACAGTTAACTACGAGCAGTACTTC. It is translated as CASTLQPTVNYEQYF.

The J gene is TRBJ1-1, the V gene TRBV3-1 (or the pseudogene TRBV3-2); 9 bases map to TRBD1. Trimming took 7 bases from V and 5 from J; bases not matched to a gene: 5. The CDR3 has 13 residues. Germline assignment: CDR1 LGHDT and CDR2 YNNKEL (reference sequence). The CDR3 loop reads CASKQGAGTEAFF. The CDR3 DNA is TGTGCCAGCAAACAGGGGGCGGGTACTGAAGCTTTCTTT.

V and J are TRBV7-9 and TRBJ1-5, with no clear D. The length of the CDR3 is 14 residues. CDR1 is SEHNR and CDR2 is FQNEAQ in the germline V gene (reference sequence). Trimming stripped 0 bases from V and 3 bases from J, with 6 bases between. CDR3 in amino acids: CASSLALNNQPQHF. CDR3 in DNA: TGTGCCAGCAGCTTAGCGCTAAACAATCAGCCCCAGCATTTT.